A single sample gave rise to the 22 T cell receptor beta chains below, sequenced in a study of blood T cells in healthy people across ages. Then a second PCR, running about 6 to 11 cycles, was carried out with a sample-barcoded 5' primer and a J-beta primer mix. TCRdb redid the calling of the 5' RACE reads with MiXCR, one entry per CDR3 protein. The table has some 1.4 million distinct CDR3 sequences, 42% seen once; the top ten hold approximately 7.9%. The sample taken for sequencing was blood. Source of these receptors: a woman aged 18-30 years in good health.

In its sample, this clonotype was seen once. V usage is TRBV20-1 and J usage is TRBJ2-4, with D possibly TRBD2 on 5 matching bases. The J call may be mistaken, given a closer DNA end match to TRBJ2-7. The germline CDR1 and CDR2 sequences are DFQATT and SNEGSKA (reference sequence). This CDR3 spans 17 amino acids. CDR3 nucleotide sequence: TGCAGTGCTAGAGATGCACACGGAGAGGGCCCCTCCTACGAGCAGTACTTC. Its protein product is CSARDAHGEGPSYEQYF.

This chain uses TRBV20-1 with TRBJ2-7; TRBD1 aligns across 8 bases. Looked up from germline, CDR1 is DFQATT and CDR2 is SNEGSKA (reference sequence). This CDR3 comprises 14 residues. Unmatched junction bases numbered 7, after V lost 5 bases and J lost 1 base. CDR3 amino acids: CSARRGQGSYEQYF. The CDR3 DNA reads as TGCAGTGCTCGGCGAGGACAGGGATCCTACGAGCAGTACTTC.

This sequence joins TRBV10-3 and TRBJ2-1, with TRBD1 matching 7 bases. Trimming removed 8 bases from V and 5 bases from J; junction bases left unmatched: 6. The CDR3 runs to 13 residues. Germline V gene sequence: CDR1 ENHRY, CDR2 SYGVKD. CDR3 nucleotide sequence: TGTGCCATCGGGGGACAGCTCAACAATGAGCAGTTCTTC. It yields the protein CAIGGQLNNEQFF.

The CDR3 DNA reads TGCGCCAGCAGCTCTCTCGACAGAAACATTCAGTACTTC. Amino acid sequence: CASSSLDRNIQYF. The chain links TRBV5-1 to TRBJ2-5; weak D call: TRBD1 (5 bases). TRBJ2-4 explains the end of the DNA better; the J call may be wrong. The CDR3 is 13 residues long. Per germline, CDR1 SGHRS and CDR2 YFSETQ.

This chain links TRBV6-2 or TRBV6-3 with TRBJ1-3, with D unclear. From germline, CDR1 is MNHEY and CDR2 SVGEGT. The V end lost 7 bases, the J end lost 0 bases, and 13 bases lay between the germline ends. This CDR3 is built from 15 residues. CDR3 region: CASTIGPHSGNTIYF. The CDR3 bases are TGTGCCAGCACCATCGGGCCCCACTCTGGAAACACCATATATTTT.

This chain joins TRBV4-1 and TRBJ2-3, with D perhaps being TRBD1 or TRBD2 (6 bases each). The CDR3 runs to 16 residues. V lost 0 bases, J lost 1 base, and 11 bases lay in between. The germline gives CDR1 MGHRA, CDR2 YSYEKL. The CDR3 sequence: CASSQDLEGGTDTQYF. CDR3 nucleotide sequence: TGCGCCAGCAGCCAAGATCTGGAGGGGGGCACAGATACGCAGTATTTT.

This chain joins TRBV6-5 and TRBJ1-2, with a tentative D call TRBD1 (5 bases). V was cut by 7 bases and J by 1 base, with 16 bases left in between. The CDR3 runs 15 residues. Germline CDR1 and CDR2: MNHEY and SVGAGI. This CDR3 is CASNPRQPRNYGYTF. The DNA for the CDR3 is TGTGCCAGCAACCCGCGACAGCCTCGTAACTATGGCTACACCTTC.

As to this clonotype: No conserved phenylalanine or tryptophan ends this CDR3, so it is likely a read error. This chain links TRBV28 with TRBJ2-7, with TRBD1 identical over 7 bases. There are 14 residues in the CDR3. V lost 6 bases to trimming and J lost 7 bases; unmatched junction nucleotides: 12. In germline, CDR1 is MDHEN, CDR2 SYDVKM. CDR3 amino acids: CASSRRDSLGEQYL. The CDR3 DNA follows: TGTGCCAGCAGCAGACGGGACAGCCTAGGTGAGCAGTACTTG.

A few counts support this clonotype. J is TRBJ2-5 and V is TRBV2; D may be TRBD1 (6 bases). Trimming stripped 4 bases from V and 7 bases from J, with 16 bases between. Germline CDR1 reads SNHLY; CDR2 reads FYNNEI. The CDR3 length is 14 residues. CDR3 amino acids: CASSVRQGPGTQYF. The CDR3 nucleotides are TGTGCCAGCAGTGTTCGGCAGGGGCCGGGGACCCAGTACTTC.

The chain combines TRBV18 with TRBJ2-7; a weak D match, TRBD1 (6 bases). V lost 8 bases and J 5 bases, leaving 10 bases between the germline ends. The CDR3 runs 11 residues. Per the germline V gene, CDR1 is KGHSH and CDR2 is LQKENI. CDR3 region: CASRQANEQYF. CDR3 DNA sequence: TGTGCCAGCCGACAGGCGAACGAGCAGTACTTC.

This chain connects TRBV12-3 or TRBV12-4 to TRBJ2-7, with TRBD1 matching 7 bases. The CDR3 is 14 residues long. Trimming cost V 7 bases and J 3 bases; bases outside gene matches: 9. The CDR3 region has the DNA TGTGCCAGCAACGAAGGGGGCATCGTCTACGAGCAGTACTTC. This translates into CASNEGGIVYEQYF.

The CDR3 DNA is TGTGCCAGCTCCCCAGGGGAGAGAAGCACTGAAGCTTTCTTT. It encodes CASSPGERSTEAFF. The chain recombines TRBV18 with TRBJ1-1, with D maybe TRBD1 (6 bases). This CDR3 has 14 amino acids. Trimming cost V 6 bases and J 4 bases, with 15 bases left between them. Looked up from germline, CDR1 is KGHSH and CDR2 is LQKENI.

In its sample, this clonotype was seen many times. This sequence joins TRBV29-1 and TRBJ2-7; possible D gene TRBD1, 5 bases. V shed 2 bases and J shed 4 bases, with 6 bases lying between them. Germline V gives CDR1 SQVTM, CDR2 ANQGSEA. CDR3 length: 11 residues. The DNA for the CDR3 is TGCAGCGTTGAAAAGGGGTACGAGCAGTACTTC. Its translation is CSVEKGYEQYF.

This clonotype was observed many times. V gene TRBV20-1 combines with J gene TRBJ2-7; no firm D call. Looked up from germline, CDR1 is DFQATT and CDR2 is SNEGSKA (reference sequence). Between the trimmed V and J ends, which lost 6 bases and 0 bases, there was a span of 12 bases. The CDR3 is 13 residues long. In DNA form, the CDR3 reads TGCAGTGCCCTCGGGTTGTCCTCCTACGAGCAGTACTTC. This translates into CSALGLSSYEQYF.

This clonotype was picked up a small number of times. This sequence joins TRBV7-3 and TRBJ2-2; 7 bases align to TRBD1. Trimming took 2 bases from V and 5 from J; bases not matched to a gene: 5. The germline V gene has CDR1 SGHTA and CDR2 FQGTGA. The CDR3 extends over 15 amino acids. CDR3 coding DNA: TGTGCCAGCAGCTTAGAGGGGGCCGGGACCGGGGAGCTGTTTTTT. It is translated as CASSLEGAGTGELFF.

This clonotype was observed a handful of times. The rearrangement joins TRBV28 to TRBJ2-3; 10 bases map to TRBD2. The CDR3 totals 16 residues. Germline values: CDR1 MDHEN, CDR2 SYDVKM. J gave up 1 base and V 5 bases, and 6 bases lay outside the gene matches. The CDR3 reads CASSRQRGGGTDTQYF. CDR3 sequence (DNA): TGTGCCAGCAGTCGTCAGCGGGGGGGAGGCACAGATACGCAGTATTTT.

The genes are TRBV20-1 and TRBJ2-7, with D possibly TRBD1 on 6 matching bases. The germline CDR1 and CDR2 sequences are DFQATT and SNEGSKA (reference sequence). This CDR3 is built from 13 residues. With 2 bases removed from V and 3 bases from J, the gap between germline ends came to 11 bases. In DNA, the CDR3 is TGCAGTGCTAGAAACGACAGGAACTACGAGCAGTACTTC. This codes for CSARNDRNYEQYF.

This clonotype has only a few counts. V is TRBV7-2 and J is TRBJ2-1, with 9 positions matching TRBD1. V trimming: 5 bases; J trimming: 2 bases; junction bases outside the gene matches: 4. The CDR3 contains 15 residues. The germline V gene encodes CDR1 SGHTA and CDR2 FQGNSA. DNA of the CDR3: TGTGCCAGCAGCCGGGACAGGGCAACCTACAATGAGCAGTTCTTC. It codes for CASSRDRATYNEQFF.

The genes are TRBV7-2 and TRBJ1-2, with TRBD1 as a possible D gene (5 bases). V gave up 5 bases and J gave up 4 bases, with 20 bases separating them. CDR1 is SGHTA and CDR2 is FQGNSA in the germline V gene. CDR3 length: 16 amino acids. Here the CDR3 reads CASSPEYGTRGYGYTF. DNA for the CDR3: TGTGCCAGCAGCCCAGAATATGGGACCCGGGGCTATGGCTACACCTTC.

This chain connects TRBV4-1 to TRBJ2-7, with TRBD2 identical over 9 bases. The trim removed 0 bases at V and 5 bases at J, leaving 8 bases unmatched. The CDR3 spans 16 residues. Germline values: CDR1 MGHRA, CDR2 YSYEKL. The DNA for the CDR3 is TGCGCCAGCAGCCAAGATGTAGCGGGAGTGGGGAACGAGCAGTACTTC. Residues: CASSQDVAGVGNEQYF.

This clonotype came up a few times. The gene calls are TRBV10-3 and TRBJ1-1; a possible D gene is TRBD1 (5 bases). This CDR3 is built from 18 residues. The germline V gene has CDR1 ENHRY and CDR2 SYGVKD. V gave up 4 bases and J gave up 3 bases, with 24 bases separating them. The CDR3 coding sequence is TGTGCCATCAGTGCCTTCCATCTCAGGGATACTAGAGACACTGAAGCTTTCTTT. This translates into CAISAFHLRDTRDTEAFF.

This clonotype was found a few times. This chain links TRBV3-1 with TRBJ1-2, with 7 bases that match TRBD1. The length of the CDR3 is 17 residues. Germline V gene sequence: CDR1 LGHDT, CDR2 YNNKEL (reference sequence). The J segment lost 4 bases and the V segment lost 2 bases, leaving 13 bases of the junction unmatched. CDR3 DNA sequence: TGTGCCAGCAGCCAATCCGACAGGGAAGAGGGTGCCTATGGCTACACCTTC. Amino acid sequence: CASSQSDREEGAYGYTF.